A single sample gave rise to the 14 T cell receptor beta chains below, sequenced in a study of T cell responses to AZD1222 COVID-19 vaccine. Clones were sequenced by immunoSEQ multiplex PCR, and TCRdb holds only the in-frame ones, with some missing. The table includes around 140,000 clones, around 92% detected once. This sample comprised peripheral blood, obtained 28 days after the second AZD1222 dose. The receptor source for this set is an adult who received the AZD1222 COVID-19 vaccine.

This chain uses TRBV20-1 with TRBJ2-7; 7 positions match TRBD2. Germline values: CDR1 DFQATT, CDR2 SNEGSKA (reference sequence). Trimming took 3 bases from V and 6 from J; bases not matched to a gene: 2. This CDR3 is built from 11 residues. The chain's CDR3 is CSASGRSEQYF. CDR3 nucleotides: TGCAGTGCTAGCGGGAGGAGCGAGCAGTACTTC.

This clone was seen just once. V and J are TRBV11-1 and TRBJ2-3; D not resolved. The germline V gene has CDR1 SGHAT and CDR2 FQDESV (reference sequence). V was pared by 7 bases and J by 2 bases, with 19 bases between. There are 16 residues in the CDR3. The CDR3 nucleotides read TGTGCCAGCACCATGTTGAGTGGGCTCGTCACAGATACGCAGTATTTT. The encoded protein is CASTMLSGLVTDTQYF.

The chain employs TRBV15 and TRBJ1-6; D may be TRBD1 (6 bases). CDR1 is LNHNV and CDR2 is YYDKDF in the germline V gene (reference sequence). The CDR3 is made up of 15 amino acids. Trimming left V 3 bases short and J 5 bases short, with 11 bases between. The CDR3 coding sequence is TGTGCCACCAGCAGCGGGACACCGGATAATTCACCCCTCCACTTT. It codes for CATSSGTPDNSPLHF.

The CDR3 here is CASSFQGDSDTQYF. CDR3 in DNA: TGCGCCAGCAGCTTTCAGGGGGACTCAGATACGCAGTATTTT. The rearrangement uses TRBV5-1 and TRBJ2-3; perhaps TRBD1 as D (7 bases). From germline, CDR1 is SGHRS and CDR2 YFSETQ. This CDR3 contains 14 residues. V was clipped by 2 bases and J by 4 bases, with 11 bases between them.

This clone came up once. This chain connects TRBV10-1 to TRBJ2-7; D remains unclear. Germline CDR1 reads WNHNN; CDR2 reads SYGVQD (reference sequence). V was shortened by 7 bases and J by 4 bases, with 5 bases between the two germline ends. This CDR3 region has 10 residues. DNA for the CDR3: TGCGCCAGCAAGAGGTACGAGCAGTACTTC. Its protein product is CASKRYEQYF.

V usage is TRBV27 and J usage is TRBJ1-4; a possible D gene is TRBD1 (5 bases). From germline, CDR1 is MNHEY and CDR2 SMNVEV (reference sequence). Trimming removed 5 bases at V and 5 bases at J, with 9 bases between. The length of the CDR3 is 13 residues. The DNA for the CDR3 is TGTGCCAGCAGTGCCAGGGAAAATGAAAAACTGTTTTTT. Protein: CASSARENEKLFF.

This clone was detected only a few times. DNA of the CDR3: TGTGCCAGCAGAACGACAGGGTACTATGGCTACACCTTC. Encoded protein: CASRTTGYYGYTF. The J gene is TRBJ1-2, the V gene TRBV27; 7 bases fit TRBD1. V shed 6 bases, J shed 3 bases, and the junction held 4 bases outside the gene matches. The CDR3 loop spans 13 amino acids. Germline V gene sequence: CDR1 MNHEY, CDR2 SMNVEV (reference sequence).

This rearrangement joins TRBV28 to TRBJ2-2; 11 positions match TRBD1. The V and J ends lost 5 bases and 7 bases, in that order; junction bases with no gene match: 12. CDR1 and CDR2 (germline): MDHEN, SYDVKM. This CDR3 is 17 amino acids long. This CDR3 is CASSIIRTGGLDGELFF. As DNA, the CDR3 is TGTGCCAGCAGTATAATCCGGACAGGGGGCCTGGACGGGGAGCTGTTTTTT.

Concerning this clone itself: Other DNA variants within this sample encode the same CDR3. The chain links TRBV7-2 to TRBJ2-1, with TRBD2 matching over 13 bases. The CDR3 is 15 amino acids. J gave up 6 bases and V 5 bases, and 4 bases lay outside the gene matches. Germline V lookup: CDR1 SGHTA, CDR2 FQGNSA. CDR3 amino acids: CASSPRLAGGNEQFF. The CDR3 region has the DNA TGTGCCAGCAGCCCCCGACTAGCGGGAGGCAATGAGCAGTTCTTC.

Comment on this clone: Additional DNA sequences in this sample encode the identical CDR3. This chain connects TRBV27 to TRBJ1-5; the D is unclear. Trimming took off 4 bases at V and 2 bases at J, with 6 bases between the two ends. The CDR3 is made up of 13 amino acids. Germline V gene data show CDR1 as MNHEY and CDR2 as SMNVEV (reference sequence). As DNA, the CDR3 is TGTGCCAGCAGTTATGGGGGCAATCAGCCCCAGCATTTT. Protein sequence: CASSYGGNQPQHF.

J is TRBJ2-3 and V is TRBV7-9; 7 bases agree with TRBD2. Trimming at V came to 5 bases and at J to 2 bases, leaving 4 bases not matched to a gene. CDR1 is SEHNR and CDR2 is FQNEAQ in the germline V gene (reference sequence). CDR3 length equals 14 residues. CDR3: CASSLGTTTDTQYF. CDR3 bases: TGTGCCAGCAGCCTCGGGACTACCACAGATACGCAGTATTTT.

The chain is built from TRBV12-5 and TRBJ2-1, with 13 bases identical to TRBD2. The CDR3 is 16 residues long. V dropped 1 base and J dropped 9; count of bases not matched to a gene: 6. Germline CDR1 LGHNT, CDR2 FRNRAP. The CDR3 protein is CASGLGIGLAGVEQFF. The CDR3 DNA reads as TGTGCTAGTGGTTTGGGTATCGGACTAGCGGGAGTTGAGCAGTTCTTC.

The chain is built from TRBV28 and TRBJ1-5, with TRBD1 matching 10 bases. The ends lost 5 bases at V and 7 bases at J; junction bases unmatched: 2. The length of the CDR3 is 13 residues. CDR1 and CDR2 from the germline V gene are MDHEN and SYDVKM. CDR3 coding DNA: TGTGCCAGCAGTAGGGGACAGGGGCAGCCCCAGCATTTT. Encoded protein: CASSRGQGQPQHF.

The CDR3 DNA reads as TGTGCCAGCAGCCAGGACAGAGGGCGCGAGCAGTACTTC. Amino acid sequence: CASSQDRGREQYF. The chain employs TRBV7-7 and TRBJ2-7, with D possibly being TRBD1 (6 bases). Trimming stripped 5 bases from V and 6 bases from J, with 14 bases between. The germline gives CDR1 SSHAT, CDR2 FNYEAQ (reference sequence). The CDR3 spans 13 residues.